One sample yielded the 21 T cell receptor beta chains listed below, sequenced in a study of blood T cell repertoires in COVID-19 (dated by TCRdb to about 2020). Receptor libraries were prepared by the immunoSEQ multiplex PCR assay. TCRdb holds this immuneACCESS table with in-frame rearrangements only. Some clones are missing; in checked studies, unresolved V genes explain under half, and the rest has no known cause. The sample yields roughly 250,000 clones; approximately 80% were counted once. The ten largest clones take up 4.5% to 5% of the sample. Sample: peripheral blood. The receptors derive from a woman older than 75 with active or convalescent COVID-19.

The chain combines TRBV5-1 with TRBJ2-5; maybe TRBD1 (5 bases). The CDR3 has 14 residues. V was shortened by 1 base and J by 1 base, with 8 bases between the two germline ends. Germline-derived CDR1 and CDR2 are SGHRS and YFSETQ. The CDR3 reads CASSLRGSQETQYF. The CDR3 DNA is TGCGCCAGCAGCTTGAGGGGCAGCCAAGAGACCCAGTACTTC. Using reference TRBV5-1 and TRBJ2-5 for the parts outside the CDR3, the full variable domain is KAGVTQTPRYLIKTRGQQVTLSCSPISGHRSVSWYQQTPGQGLQFLFEYFSETQRNKGNFPGRFSGRQFSNSRSEMNVSTLELGDSALYLCASSLRGSQETQYFGPGTRLLVL.

This sequence joins TRBV9 and TRBJ1-6; 9 bases fit TRBD1. The CDR3 consists of 15 residues. With V trimmed by 4 bases and J by 8 bases, 7 bases remained unmatched. The germline V gene encodes CDR1 SGDLS and CDR2 YYNGEE. The DNA for the CDR3 is TGTGCCAGCAGCTCCGGACAGGGGCAATATTCACCCCTCCACTTT. Residues: CASSSGQGQYSPLHF.

This chain joins TRBV30 and TRBJ1-1; no clear D. The V and J ends lost 4 bases and 1 base respectively, with 7 bases between them. The CDR3 spans 12 residues. CDR1 and CDR2 (germline): GTSNPN, SVGIG (reference sequence). The CDR3 bases are TGTGCCTGGACGAGGGAGAACACTGAAGCTTTCTTT. Amino acids: CAWTRENTEAFF.

The chain joins TRBV5-8 to TRBJ1-3; the D is unclear. The V end lost 2 bases, the J end lost 0 bases, and 21 bases lay between the germline ends. The CDR3 is made up of 19 amino acids. CDR1 SGHTS and CDR2 YDEGEE come from the germline V gene. DNA for the CDR3: TGTGCCAGCAGCTTACCCACGGCGCGGTTTACACTCTCTGGAAACACCATATATTTT. It codes for CASSLPTARFTLSGNTIYF.

This rearrangement joins TRBV10-3 to TRBJ2-7; possible D gene TRBD1, 6 bases. Germline V gene sequence: CDR1 ENHRY, CDR2 SYGVKD. The ends were cut back, 0 bases at V and 2 bases at J, with 14 bases in the middle. The CDR3 is 16 amino acids. CDR3 in amino acids: CAISESTTGEAYEQYF. The CDR3 DNA reads as TGTGCCATCAGTGAGTCGACGACAGGTGAGGCCTACGAGCAGTACTTC.

This chain links TRBV27 with TRBJ1-5; 9 positions match TRBD1. This CDR3 is 16 amino acids long. Germline V gene data show CDR1 as MNHEY and CDR2 as SMNVEV (reference sequence). V was pared by 5 bases and J by 6 bases, with 11 bases of the junction left unmatched. CDR3 protein: CASSPRGQGGAQPQHF. Written as DNA, the CDR3 is TGTGCCAGCAGTCCCCGGGGACAGGGAGGCGCTCAGCCCCAGCATTTT.

The chain has TRBV3-1 (or the pseudogene TRBV3-2) and TRBJ1-1; possible D gene TRBD1, 6 bases. The V gene lost 4 bases and the J gene lost 7 bases, with 13 bases spanning the gap. From germline, CDR1 is LGHDT and CDR2 YNNKEL (reference sequence). CDR3 size: 13 residues. The CDR3 sequence is CASSPTGTLEAFF. The DNA for the CDR3 is TGTGCCAGCAGCCCTACCGGGACACTTGAAGCTTTCTTT.

The J gene is TRBJ1-4, the V gene TRBV5-1; no clear D. Trimming stripped 2 bases from V and 5 bases from J, with 4 bases between. The germline V gene encodes CDR1 SGHRS and CDR2 YFSETQ. This CDR3 comprises 12 residues. CDR3 DNA: TGCGCCAGCAGCTTTCCGAATGAAAAACTGTTTTTT. Protein: CASSFPNEKLFF.

This clone was seen a few times. Other DNA sequences in the sample encode the same CDR3. The genes are TRBV27 and TRBJ2-1, with D possibly TRBD1 on 5 matching bases. Germline values: CDR1 MNHEY, CDR2 SMNVEV (reference sequence). This CDR3 has 14 residues. V dropped 3 bases and J dropped 3 bases, with 9 bases sitting between them. The CDR3 is CASSFQGRYNEQFF. CDR3 DNA sequence: TGTGCCAGCAGTTTTCAGGGTCGCTACAATGAGCAGTTCTTC.

This chain links TRBV19 with TRBJ1-1; 9 nucleotides line up with TRBD1. Germline lookup yields CDR1 LNHDA and CDR2 SQIVND (reference sequence). This CDR3 region has 13 residues. The ends lost 7 bases at V and 3 bases at J; junction bases unmatched: 3. The CDR3 here is CASTGTGYTEAFF. In nucleotides, the CDR3 is TGTGCCAGTACCGGGACAGGGTACACTGAAGCTTTCTTT.

This clone was detected a few times. This CDR3 is CASSIREEKLFF. CDR3 nucleotide sequence: TGTGCCAGCAGTATCAGGGAAGAAAAACTGTTTTTT. The chain combines TRBV2 with TRBJ1-4, with D possibly being TRBD1 (5 bases). The CDR3 has 12 amino acids. Trimming took off 5 bases at V and 8 bases at J, with 9 bases between the two ends. Germline CDR1 and CDR2: SNHLY and FYNNEI.

The chain is built from TRBV5-1 and TRBJ1-6; 12 bases line up with TRBD1. The germline gives CDR1 SGHRS, CDR2 YFSETQ. The CDR3 spans 16 residues. V dropped 0 bases and J dropped 10; count of bases not matched to a gene: 5. CDR3: CASSLAGTGGRSPLHF. CDR3 DNA sequence: TGCGCCAGCAGCTTGGCCGGGACAGGGGGCAGATCACCCCTCCACTTT. Drawing the rest from reference TRBV5-1 and TRBJ1-6, the complete variable domain is KAGVTQTPRYLIKTRGQQVTLSCSPISGHRSVSWYQQTPGQGLQFLFEYFSETQRNKGNFPGRFSGRQFSNSRSEMNVSTLELGDSALYLCASSLAGTGGRSPLHFGNGTRLTVT.

The chain couples TRBV11-2 to TRBJ1-5, with a weak D call TRBD1 (5 bases). The V gene lost 6 bases and the J gene lost 6 bases, with 12 bases spanning the gap. Germline lookup yields CDR1 SGHAT and CDR2 FQNNGV. The CDR3 is 13 residues long. In nucleotides, the CDR3 is TGTGCCAGCAGAGGGGTGGGTAGTCAGCCCCAGCATTTT. The encoded protein is CASRGVGSQPQHF.

The chain combines TRBV30 with TRBJ1-5; the D gene is possibly TRBD1 (5 bases). Germline V CDR1 and CDR2: GTSNPN, SVGIG (reference sequence). The CDR3 spans 14 residues. V lost 3 bases and J lost 2, with 11 bases in between. CDR3 protein: CAWRQAWGNQPQHF. For the CDR3, the DNA is TGTGCCTGGAGACAGGCCTGGGGCAATCAGCCCCAGCATTTT.

The chain has TRBV6-5 and TRBJ2-7, with a tentative D call TRBD2 (6 bases). The germline V gene has CDR1 MNHEY and CDR2 SVGAGI. CDR3 length equals 15 residues. The ends were cut back, 8 bases at V and 3 bases at J, with 20 bases in the middle. CDR3 residues: CASVDYPFFLYEQYF. The CDR3 DNA reads as TGTGCCAGCGTGGACTACCCCTTCTTCCTCTACGAGCAGTACTTC.

The chain uses TRBV3-1 (or the pseudogene TRBV3-2) and TRBJ2-2, with D uncertain. The V and J ends lost 1 base and 4 bases respectively, with 7 bases between them. The CDR3 loop spans 14 amino acids. CDR1 and CDR2 from the germline V gene are LGHDT and YNNKEL (reference sequence). CDR3 loop: CASSQGVSTGELFF. Here the CDR3 DNA reads TGTGCCAGCAGCCAAGGAGTTTCCACCGGGGAGCTGTTTTTT.

This chain links TRBV11-1 with TRBJ2-1; tentatively, D is TRBD2 (6 bases). Between the trimmed V and J ends, which lost 8 bases and 8 bases, there was a span of 16 bases. There are 13 residues in the CDR3. Looked up from germline, CDR1 is SGHAT and CDR2 is FQDESV (reference sequence). The CDR3: CASFGGGIDEQFF. In DNA, the CDR3 is TGTGCCAGCTTCGGGGGAGGAATCGATGAGCAGTTCTTC. The full variable domain, with the rest looked up from reference TRBV11-1 and TRBJ2-1, is EAEVAQSPRYKITEKSQAVAFWCDPISGHATLYWYRQILGQGPELLVQFQDESVVDDSQLPKDRFSAERLKGVDSTLKIQPAELGDSAMYLCASFGGGIDEQFFGPGTRLTVL.

The V gene is TRBV7-2, the J gene TRBJ1-6; D not certain. V lost 2 bases, J lost 10 bases, and 12 bases lay in between. The CDR3 is made up of 14 amino acids. Germline CDR1 is SGHTA and CDR2 is FQGNSA. The CDR3 DNA reads TGTGCCAGCAGCTTATTCGGGGAAGGATCACCCCTCCACTTT. It specifies CASSLFGEGSPLHF.

This rearrangement joins TRBV6-6 to TRBJ1-6; no clear D gene. This CDR3 has 12 amino acids. V lost 5 bases to trimming and J lost 8 bases, with 7 bases between them. Germline CDR1 reads MNHNY; CDR2 reads SVGAGI (reference sequence). The CDR3 loop reads CASSPRDSPLHF. The CDR3, as DNA: TGTGCCAGCAGTCCCCGGGATTCACCCCTCCACTTT.

CDR3 protein: CASSYSWDSQNEKLFF. The CDR3 DNA reads as TGTGCCAGCAGTTACTCGTGGGACAGTCAAAATGAAAAACTGTTTTTT. The chain uses TRBV6-5 and TRBJ1-4; 7 nucleotides match TRBD1. Germline assignment: CDR1 MNHEY and CDR2 SVGAGI. V shed 0 bases and J 5 bases; nucleotides not matched to a gene: 6. This CDR3 comprises 16 residues.

The CDR3 DNA follows: TGTGCTAGTGGTTACGGGAATAAGTACAATGAGCAGTTCTTC. Translating it yields CASGYGNKYNEQFF. The chain joins TRBV12-5 to TRBJ2-1; a possible D gene is TRBD2 (5 bases). Germline CDR1 LGHNT, CDR2 FRNRAP. V was cut by 4 bases and J by 4 bases, with 11 bases left in between. This CDR3 is 14 amino acids long.